A selection of T cell receptor beta chains follows, all from one sample in a study of T cells in Graves' hyperthyroidism and ophthalmopathy. TCRdb called the multiplex PCR reads again in MiXCR, with one record for every CDR3 protein. The sample comprises approximately 570,000 distinct CDR3 sequences, about 20% of which are singletons, and about half rests with the top ten. The specimen sequenced was blood. These receptors came from a man between 40 and 49 years old with Graves' ophthalmopathy. CDR3s include the opening cysteine and the closing phenylalanine or tryptophan. Fields, in order: D gene, J gene, V gene, clone size, CDR3 DNA, CDR3 protein. The D gene is left open where the match is weak. The size of a clone is reported for some rows only, either as once, few or many, or as a class for expanded clones.

d_call: -; j_call: TRBJ2-6; v_call: TRBV10-3; clone_size: -; cdr3_nt: TGTGCCATCAGCGTCTTATGGACAGAAACCTCTGGGGCCAACGTCCTGACTTTC; cdr3_aa: CAISVLWTETSGANVLTF
d_call: -; j_call: TRBJ2-3; v_call: TRBV18; clone_size: -; cdr3_nt: TGTGCCAGCTCACCACCGGGACTGGGGGGCACAGATACGCAGTATTTT; cdr3_aa: CASSPPGLGGTDTQYF
d_call: TRBD1; j_call: TRBJ2-4; v_call: TRBV20-1; clone_size: many; cdr3_nt: TGCAGTGCTAACGGGGGACAGGGGGCCGGGGTATTAGCCAAAAACATTCAGTACTTC; cdr3_aa: CSANGGQGAGVLAKNIQYF
d_call: -; j_call: TRBJ2-2; v_call: TRBV6-2/TRBV6-3; clone_size: few; cdr3_nt: TGTGCCAGCAGTTACGACACCCCGAACACCGGGGAGCTGTTTTTT; cdr3_aa: CASSYDTPNTGELFF
d_call: -; j_call: TRBJ2-7; v_call: TRBV29-1; clone_size: -; cdr3_nt: TGCAGCGTGGGGACTCCAGGGACAGAGGCCTACGAGCAGTACTTC; cdr3_aa: CSVGTPGTEAYEQYF
d_call: TRBD1; j_call: TRBJ1-5; v_call: TRBV6-4; clone_size: -; cdr3_nt: TGTGCCAGCAGTGGCCCGAACTCGACAGGGATCGATCAGCCCCAGCATTTT; cdr3_aa: CASSGPNSTGIDQPQHF
d_call: -; j_call: TRBJ2-3; v_call: TRBV7-9; clone_size: few; cdr3_nt: TGTGCCAGCAGCCACCGGATGCGAGTGGCAGATACGCAGTATTTT; cdr3_aa: CASSHRMRVADTQYF
d_call: -; j_call: TRBJ1-6; v_call: TRBV6-1; clone_size: -; cdr3_nt: TGTGCCACCGGACGGACAGAAGATTCACCCCTCCACTTT; cdr3_aa: CATGRTEDSPLHF
d_call: -; j_call: TRBJ1-2; v_call: TRBV6-1; clone_size: many; cdr3_nt: TGTGCCAGCAGTGAATCGACAACTACCTATGGCTACACCTTC; cdr3_aa: CASSESTTTYGYTF
d_call: -; j_call: TRBJ2-1; v_call: TRBV7-2; clone_size: many; cdr3_nt: TGTGCCAGCAGCTTAGATCTCTGGGGCAATGAGCAGTTCTTC; cdr3_aa: CASSLDLWGNEQFF
d_call: -; j_call: TRBJ2-3; v_call: TRBV5-6; clone_size: few; cdr3_nt: TGTGCCAGCAGCCCCTGGGGTAGCGTCGTTACAGATACGCAGTATTTT; cdr3_aa: CASSPWGSVVTDTQYF
d_call: TRBD2; j_call: TRBJ2-3; v_call: TRBV20-1; clone_size: -; cdr3_nt: TGCAGTGCTAGTGGGGGACTAGCGGAGGCCGGAGATACGCAGTATTTT; cdr3_aa: CSASGGLAEAGDTQYF
d_call: -; j_call: TRBJ1-1; v_call: TRBV20-1; clone_size: few; cdr3_nt: TGCAGCGCCAATCCGACAGCCCGAAGAGCTGAAGCTTTCTTT; cdr3_aa: CSANPTARRAEAFF
d_call: -; j_call: TRBJ1-6; v_call: TRBV11-3; clone_size: few; cdr3_nt: TGTGCCAGCAGCTTAAACCTGGGGGATTCACCCCTCCACTTT; cdr3_aa: CASSLNLGDSPLHF
d_call: -; j_call: TRBJ1-1; v_call: TRBV12-3/TRBV12-4; clone_size: many; cdr3_nt: TGTGCCAGCAGTTTATCCCGCGCTGAAGCTTTCTTT; cdr3_aa: CASSLSRAEAFF
d_call: TRBD1; j_call: TRBJ2-4; v_call: TRBV6-2/TRBV6-3; clone_size: few; cdr3_nt: TGTGCCAGCAGTACATACAGGGGGAGTGAAACCCTAGCCAAAAACATTCAGTACTTC; cdr3_aa: CASSTYRGSETLAKNIQYF
d_call: -; j_call: TRBJ2-1; v_call: TRBV20-1; clone_size: -; cdr3_nt: TGCAGTGCTAGACTCAATGAGCAGTTCTTC; cdr3_aa: CSARLNEQFF
d_call: -; j_call: TRBJ2-7; v_call: TRBV9; clone_size: few; cdr3_nt: TGTGCCAGCAGCGTAGAGTATGGACAGACCTACGAGCAGTACTTC; cdr3_aa: CASSVEYGQTYEQYF
d_call: TRBD1; j_call: TRBJ2-7; v_call: TRBV11-3; clone_size: many; cdr3_nt: TGTGCCAGCAGCCCAGGGACAGTGCCACCCTACGAGCAGTACTTC; cdr3_aa: CASSPGTVPPYEQYF
d_call: -; j_call: TRBJ1-5; v_call: TRBV6-1; clone_size: once; cdr3_nt: TGTGCCAGCAGTGAAAACAGACTAGGGAATCAGCCCCAGCATTTT; cdr3_aa: CASSENRLGNQPQHF
d_call: -; j_call: TRBJ2-1; v_call: TRBV5-1; clone_size: -; cdr3_nt: TGCGCCAGCGGCCGGGACTCCCGCCGGGATGAGCAGTTCTTC; cdr3_aa: CASGRDSRRDEQFF
d_call: -; j_call: TRBJ1-5; v_call: TRBV12-3/TRBV12-4; clone_size: -; cdr3_nt: TGTGCCAGCAGTTTAGGGACAAAAAATCAGCCCCAGCATTTT; cdr3_aa: CASSLGTKNQPQHF
d_call: TRBD1; j_call: TRBJ1-4; v_call: TRBV5-5; clone_size: -; cdr3_nt: TGTGCCAGCAGCGGGACAGGGGCCGGGGCAACTAATGAAAAACTGTTTTTT; cdr3_aa: CASSGTGAGATNEKLFF
d_call: TRBD1; j_call: TRBJ2-7; v_call: TRBV28; clone_size: -; cdr3_nt: TGTGCCAGCCAACCACCGGGACAGACGTACGAGCAGTACTTC; cdr3_aa: CASQPPGQTYEQYF
d_call: TRBD2; j_call: TRBJ2-1; v_call: TRBV6-4; clone_size: few; cdr3_nt: TGTGCCAGCACCTCCTCAGCGGGAGGGCCGAGAAATGAGCAGTTCTTC; cdr3_aa: CASTSSAGGPRNEQFF
d_call: -; j_call: TRBJ1-5; v_call: TRBV10-3; clone_size: -; cdr3_nt: TGTGCCATCAGTGAATGGGGTCAGCCCCAGCATTTT; cdr3_aa: CAISEWGQPQHF